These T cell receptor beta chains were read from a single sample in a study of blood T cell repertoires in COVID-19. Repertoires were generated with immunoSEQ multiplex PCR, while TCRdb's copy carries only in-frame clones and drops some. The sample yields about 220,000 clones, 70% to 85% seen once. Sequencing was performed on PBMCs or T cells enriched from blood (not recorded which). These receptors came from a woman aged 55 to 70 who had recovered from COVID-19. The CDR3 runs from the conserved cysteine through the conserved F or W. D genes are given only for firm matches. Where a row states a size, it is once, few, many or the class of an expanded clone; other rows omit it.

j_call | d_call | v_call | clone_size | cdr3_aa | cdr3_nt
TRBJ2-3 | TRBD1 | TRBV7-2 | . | CASSSNPGQVSTDTQYF | TGTGCCAGCAGCTCAAATCCCGGACAGGTTAGCACAGATACGCAGTATTTT
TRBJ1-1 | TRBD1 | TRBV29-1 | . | CSVPDSGGYTEAFF | TGCAGCGTGCCTGATTCAGGGGGCTACACTGAAGCTTTCTTT
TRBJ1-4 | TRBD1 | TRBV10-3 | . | CAAGTGENEKLFF | TGTGCCGCAGGGACAGGGGAGAATGAAAAACTGTTTTTT
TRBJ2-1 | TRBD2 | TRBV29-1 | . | CSVAVAGGPKLGNEQFF | TGCAGCGTTGCCGTAGCGGGGGGGCCTAAGTTAGGCAATGAGCAGTTCTTC
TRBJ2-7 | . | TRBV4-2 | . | CASSQGGSEQNYEQYF | TGTGCCAGCAGCCAGGGTGGGAGTGAACAAAACTACGAGCAGTACTTC
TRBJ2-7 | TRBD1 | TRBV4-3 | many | CASSQDRQGVPYEQYF | TGCGCCAGCAGCCAAGATCGACAGGGGGTACCCTACGAGCAGTACTTC
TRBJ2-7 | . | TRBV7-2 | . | CASSPLARTHEQYF | TGTGCCAGCAGTCCGCTAGCGAGAACCCACGAGCAGTACTTC
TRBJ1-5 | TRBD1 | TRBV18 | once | CASALGTGGTHSNQPQHF | TGTGCCAGCGCGCTCGGGACAGGGGGTACTCATAGCAATCAGCCCCAGCATTTT
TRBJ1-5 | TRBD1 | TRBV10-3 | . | CAISGQGGNQPQHF | TGTGCCATCAGTGGACAGGGGGGCAATCAGCCCCAGCATTTT
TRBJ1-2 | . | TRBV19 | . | CASSIDSGGRGSRYTF | TGTGCCAGTAGTATAGATTCGGGGGGGCGCGGGAGTCGCTACACCTTC
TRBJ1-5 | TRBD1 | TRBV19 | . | CASSAQGGSGNQPQHF | TGTGCCAGTAGTGCTCAGGGGGGCTCCGGCAATCAGCCCCAGCATTTT
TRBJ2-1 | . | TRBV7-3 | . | CASSLTPEVTYNEQFF | TGTGCCAGCAGCTTAACCCCGGAGGTTACCTACAATGAGCAGTTCTTC
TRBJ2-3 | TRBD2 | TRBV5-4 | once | CASSPGLARDTQYF | TGTGCCAGCAGTCCGGGACTAGCGAGGGATACGCAGTATTTT
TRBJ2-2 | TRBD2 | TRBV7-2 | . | CASSLGGGGNTGELFF | TGTGCCAGCAGCTTAGGCGGCGGGGGGAACACCGGGGAGCTGTTTTTT
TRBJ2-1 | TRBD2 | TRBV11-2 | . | CASSWTSGESSYNEQFF | TGTGCCAGCAGCTGGACTAGCGGGGAAAGCTCCTACAATGAGCAGTTCTTC
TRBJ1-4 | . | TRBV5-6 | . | CASSLYARANEKLFF | TGTGCCAGCAGCTTGTACGCCAGGGCTAATGAAAAACTGTTTTTT
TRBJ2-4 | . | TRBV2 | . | CASSENKQGRIQYF | TGTGCCAGCAGTGAAAATAAACAGGGACGTATTCAGTACTTC
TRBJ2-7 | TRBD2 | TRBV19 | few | CASSIAASGGNEQYF | TGTGCCAGTAGTATTGCCGCTAGCGGGGGGAACGAGCAGTACTTC
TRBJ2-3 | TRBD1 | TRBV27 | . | CASSPRRDSYTDTQYF | TGTGCCAGCAGTCCTCGCCGGGACAGCTACACAGATACGCAGTATTTT
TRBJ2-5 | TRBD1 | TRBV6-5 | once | CASSSPGQGIQYF | TGTGCCAGCAGTTCTCCCGGACAGGGGATCCAGTACTTC
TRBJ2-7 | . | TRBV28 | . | CASSSPPRLATYEQYF | TGTGCCAGCTCCTCCCCCCCCCGGCTAGCCACCTACGAGCAGTACTTC